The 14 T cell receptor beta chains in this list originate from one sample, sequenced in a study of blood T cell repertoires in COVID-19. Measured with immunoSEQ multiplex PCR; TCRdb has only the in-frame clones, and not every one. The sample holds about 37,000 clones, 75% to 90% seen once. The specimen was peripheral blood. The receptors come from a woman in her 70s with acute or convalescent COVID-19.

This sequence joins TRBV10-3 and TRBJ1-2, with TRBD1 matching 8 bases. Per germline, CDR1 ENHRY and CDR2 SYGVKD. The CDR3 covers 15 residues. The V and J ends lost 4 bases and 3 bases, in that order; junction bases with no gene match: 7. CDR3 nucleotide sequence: TGTGCCATCAGTGGAGGACAGGGTGTAGACTATGGCTACACCTTC. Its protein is CAISGGQGVDYGYTF.

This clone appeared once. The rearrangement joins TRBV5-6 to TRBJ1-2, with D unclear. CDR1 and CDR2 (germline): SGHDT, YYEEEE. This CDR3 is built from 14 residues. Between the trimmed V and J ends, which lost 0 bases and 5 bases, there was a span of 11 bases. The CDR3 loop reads CASSLGRTGYGYTF. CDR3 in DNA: TGTGCCAGCAGCTTGGGGCGGACGGGGTATGGCTACACCTTC.

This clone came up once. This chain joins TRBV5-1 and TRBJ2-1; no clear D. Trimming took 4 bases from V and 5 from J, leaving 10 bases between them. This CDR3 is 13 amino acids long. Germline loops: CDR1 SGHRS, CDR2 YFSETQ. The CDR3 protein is CASSLGTNNEQFF. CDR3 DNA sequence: TGCGCCAGCAGCCTCGGAACTAACAATGAGCAGTTCTTC. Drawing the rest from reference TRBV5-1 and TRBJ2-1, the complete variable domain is KAGVTQTPRYLIKTRGQQVTLSCSPISGHRSVSWYQQTPGQGLQFLFEYFSETQRNKGNFPGRFSGRQFSNSRSEMNVSTLELGDSALYLCASSLGTNNEQFFGPGTRLTVL.

As DNA, the CDR3 is TGTGCCAGCAGCTCACAGGGCTACGAGCAGTACTTC. Translated, it gives CASSSQGYEQYF. The chain employs TRBV5-4 and TRBJ2-7; possible D gene TRBD1, 6 bases. CDR1 is SGHNT and CDR2 is YYREEE in the germline V gene (reference sequence). The CDR3 is 12 residues long. Trimming cost V 3 bases and J 3 bases, with 7 bases left between them.

The CDR3 DNA sequence: TGCAGTGCTAGTGACAGGGGGTGGAACTATGGCTACACCTTC. It is translated as CSASDRGWNYGYTF. The genes are TRBV20-1 and TRBJ1-2, with 9 bases matching TRBD1. The J segment lost 2 bases and the V segment lost 3 bases, leaving 4 bases of the junction unmatched. This CDR3 is built from 14 residues. Germline loops: CDR1 DFQATT, CDR2 SNEGSKA (reference sequence).

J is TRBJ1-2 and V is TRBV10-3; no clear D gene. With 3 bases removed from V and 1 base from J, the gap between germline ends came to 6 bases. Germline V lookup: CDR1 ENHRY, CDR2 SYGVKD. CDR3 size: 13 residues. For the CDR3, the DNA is TGTGCCATCAGTGATACTTATAACTATGGCTACACCTTC. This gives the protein CAISDTYNYGYTF.

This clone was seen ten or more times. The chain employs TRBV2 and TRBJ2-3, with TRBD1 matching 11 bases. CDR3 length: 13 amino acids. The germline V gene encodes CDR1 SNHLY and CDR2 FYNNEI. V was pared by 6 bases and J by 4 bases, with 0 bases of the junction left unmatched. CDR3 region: CASRGQGADTQYF. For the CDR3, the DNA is TGTGCCAGCAGGGGACAGGGGGCAGATACGCAGTATTTT.

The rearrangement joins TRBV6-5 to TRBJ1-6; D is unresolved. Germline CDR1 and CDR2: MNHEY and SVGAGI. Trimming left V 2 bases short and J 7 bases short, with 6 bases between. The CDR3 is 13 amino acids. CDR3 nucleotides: TGTGCCAGCAGTTACGGCTTAAATTCACCCCTCCACTTT. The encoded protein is CASSYGLNSPLHF.

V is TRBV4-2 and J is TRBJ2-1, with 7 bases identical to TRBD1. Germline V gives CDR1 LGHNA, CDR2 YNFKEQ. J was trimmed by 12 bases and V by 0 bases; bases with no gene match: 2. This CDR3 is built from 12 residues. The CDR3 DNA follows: TGTGCCAGCAGCCAAGAACAGGGGACGCAGTTCTTC. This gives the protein CASSQEQGTQFF.

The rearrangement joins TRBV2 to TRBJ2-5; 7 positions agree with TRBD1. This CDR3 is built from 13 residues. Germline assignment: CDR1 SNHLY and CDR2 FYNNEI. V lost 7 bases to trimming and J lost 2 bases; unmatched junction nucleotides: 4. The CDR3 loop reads CASKGDSQETQYF. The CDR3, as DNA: TGTGCCAGCAAGGGGGACAGTCAAGAGACCCAGTACTTC.

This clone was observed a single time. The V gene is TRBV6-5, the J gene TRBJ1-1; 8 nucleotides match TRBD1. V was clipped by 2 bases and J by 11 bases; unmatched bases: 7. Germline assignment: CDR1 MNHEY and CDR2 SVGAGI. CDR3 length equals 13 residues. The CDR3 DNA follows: TGTGCCAGCAGTTACCTGGACAGGGCTCACGCTTTCTTT. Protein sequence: CASSYLDRAHAFF.

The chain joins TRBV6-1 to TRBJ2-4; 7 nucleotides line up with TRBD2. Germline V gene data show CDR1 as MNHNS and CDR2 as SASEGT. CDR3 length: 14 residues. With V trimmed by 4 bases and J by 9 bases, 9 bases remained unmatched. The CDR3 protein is CASSGASGGGIQYF. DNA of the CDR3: TGTGCCAGCAGTGGAGCTAGCGGAGGTGGCATTCAGTACTTC.

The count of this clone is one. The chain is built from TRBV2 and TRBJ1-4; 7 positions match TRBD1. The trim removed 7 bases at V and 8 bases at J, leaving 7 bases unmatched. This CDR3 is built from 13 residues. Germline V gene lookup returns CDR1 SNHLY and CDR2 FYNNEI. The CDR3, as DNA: TGTGCCAGCAAGGGGACAGTCCGAGAAAAACTGTTTTTT. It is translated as CASKGTVREKLFF.

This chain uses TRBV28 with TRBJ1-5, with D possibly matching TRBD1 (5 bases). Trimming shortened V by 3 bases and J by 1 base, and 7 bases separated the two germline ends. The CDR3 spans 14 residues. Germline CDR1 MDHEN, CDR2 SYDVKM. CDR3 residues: CASSLAGSNQPQHF. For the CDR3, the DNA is TGTGCCAGCAGTTTGGCAGGGAGCAATCAGCCCCAGCATTTT.